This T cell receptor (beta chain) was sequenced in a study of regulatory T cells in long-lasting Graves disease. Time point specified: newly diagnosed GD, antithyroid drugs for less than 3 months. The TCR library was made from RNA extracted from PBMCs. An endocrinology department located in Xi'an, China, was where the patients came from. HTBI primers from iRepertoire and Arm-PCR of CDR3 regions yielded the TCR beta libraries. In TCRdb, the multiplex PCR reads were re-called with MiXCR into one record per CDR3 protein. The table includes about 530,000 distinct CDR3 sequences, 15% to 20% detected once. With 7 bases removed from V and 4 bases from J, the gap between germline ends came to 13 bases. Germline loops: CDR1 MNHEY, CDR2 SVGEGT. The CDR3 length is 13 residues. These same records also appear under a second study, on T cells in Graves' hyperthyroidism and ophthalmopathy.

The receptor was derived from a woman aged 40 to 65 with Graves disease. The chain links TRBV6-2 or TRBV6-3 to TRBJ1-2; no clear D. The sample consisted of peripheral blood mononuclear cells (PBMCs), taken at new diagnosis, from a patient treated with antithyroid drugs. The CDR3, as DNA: TGTGCCAGCACTCCGGGAGGGCTCTATGGCTACACCTTC. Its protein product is CASTPGGLYGYTF.